Sequencing of this TCR beta chain was carried out in a study of shared clonotypes between healthy human individuals. The CDR3 totals 12 residues. The germline CDR1 and CDR2 sequences are KGHSH and LQKENI. The V gene lost 3 bases and the J gene lost 1 base, with 4 bases spanning the gap. Some clones are missing from TCRdb's copy, which holds only in-frame ones; the method was immunoSEQ multiplex PCR. The data contain 2 million to 2.5 million clones, 90% to 96% of them singletons. As for this clone: Its antigen is not known. The same CDR3 is also encoded by other DNA sequences in this sample.

Adults of Caucasian background living in Nashville, Tennessee made up all donors. Study-wide findings and caveats: Memory subsets generally showed smaller estimated richness than naive subsets did. Few donors restricted represented genetic and exposure-history diversity. Among non-shared clonotypes, generation probabilities were lower than among those shared by all four donors.

V usage is TRBV18 and J usage is TRBJ2-7; D is uncertain. Sequencing was performed on naive CD4+ T cells sorted from blood. Documented subset: CD45RA+ positively selected. This receptor was obtained from a man in his late teens or twenties in good health. DNA for the CDR3: TGTGCCAGCTCACCCTCTTCCTACGAGCAGTACTTC. It translates to CASSPSSYEQYF. Using reference TRBV18 and TRBJ2-7 for the parts outside the CDR3, the full variable domain is NAGVMQNPRHLVRRRGQEARLRCSPMKGHSHVYWYRQLPEEGLKFMVYLQKENIIDESGMPKERFSAEFPKEGPSILRIQQVVRGDSAAYFCASSPSSYEQYFGPGTRLTVT.